This T cell receptor beta chain was captured in a study of blood T cell repertoires in COVID-19. Study in general: Acute and convalescent COVID-19 specimens originated in the United States, Italy and Spain. Sources were T cells, B-cell-depleted T cells, or PBMCs; the material itself was cDNA or gDNA.

The CDR3 is made up of 15 amino acids. Trimming stripped 2 bases from V and 9 bases from J, with 22 bases between. Germline lookup yields CDR1 GTSNPN and CDR2 SVGIG (reference sequence). In the source study's methods: Amplification of reference gene primers was used by the study to estimate nucleated cell counts. The protocol was immunoSEQ multiplex PCR, while the TCRdb copy is restricted to in-frame clones and leaves out a portion. The V and J calls and clone size were taken over from that table, and D and trimming were inferred from the DNA. The sample lists around 150,000 clones; 70% to 85% were seen once.

This TCR derives from a woman aged 80 or older with acute or convalescent COVID-19. The gene calls are TRBV30 and TRBJ2-5; weak D call: TRBD1 (6 bases). Sequencing used peripheral blood. Here the CDR3 reads CAWSPGQPGDGAQYF. In nucleotides, the CDR3 is TGTGCCTGGAGTCCCGGACAGCCCGGAGATGGGGCCCAGTACTTC.